The rows below give T cell receptor beta chains drawn from one sample of a study of blood T cell repertoires in COVID-19. Measured with immunoSEQ multiplex PCR; TCRdb has only the in-frame clones, and not every one. The repertoire holds around 220,000 clones, with approximately 82% as singletons. The specimen was peripheral blood. These receptors all stem from a woman older than 75 with active or convalescent COVID-19. CDR3s include the opening cysteine and the closing phenylalanine or tryptophan. D genes are given only for firm matches. The size entry is marked missing in some rows and otherwise reads once, few, many or a size class.

d_call | clone_size | j_call | v_call | cdr3_nt | cdr3_aa
NA | NA | TRBJ1-6 | TRBV2 | TGTGCCAGCAGTGAAGTATTACCCGGGTATGATTCACCCCTCCACTTT | CASSEVLPGYDSPLHF
TRBD1 | NA | TRBJ1-2 | TRBV28 | TGTGCCAGCGGCCTTGGGACAGAAGGTGGCTACACCTTC | CASGLGTEGGYTF
TRBD2 | NA | TRBJ2-3 | TRBV5-1 | TGCGCCAGCAGCTCCGGACTAGCGGCCACAGATACGCAGTATTTT | CASSSGLAATDTQYF
NA | few | TRBJ1-1 | TRBV28 | TGTGCCAGCAGTTTATGGGGGGGTGAAGCTTTCTTT | CASSLWGGEAFF
NA | NA | TRBJ2-6 | TRBV2 | TGTGCCAGCAGCGCCGGGGGTACCCCCTCTGGGGCCAACGTCCTGACTTTC | CASSAGGTPSGANVLTF
TRBD1 | NA | TRBJ2-7 | TRBV10-3 | TGTGCCATCAGTGGTACAGGGACAGGGGCCTACGAGCAGTACTTC | CAISGTGTGAYEQYF
NA | NA | TRBJ1-5 | TRBV3-1/TRBV3-2 | TGTGCCAGCAGCCAAGGGTTTGCCAGGTTAGTTAGCAATCAGCCCCAGCATTTT | CASSQGFARLVSNQPQHF
NA | NA | TRBJ1-1 | TRBV11-2 | TGTGCCAGCAGCTTAGTCGGCGGAAACACTGAAGCTTTCTTT | CASSLVGGNTEAFF
NA | NA | TRBJ1-1 | TRBV5-6 | TGTGCCAGCAGCCCTCCCACAGGGTTGAACACTGAAGCTTTCTTT | CASSPPTGLNTEAFF
NA | NA | TRBJ1-1 | TRBV15 | TGTGCCACCAGCAGAGATTCGGGGGGGAGAGCTTTCTTT | CATSRDSGGRAFF
TRBD1 | NA | TRBJ2-7 | TRBV2 | TGTGCCAGCAGTGAGGACAGGGCCTACGAGCAGTACTTC | CASSEDRAYEQYF
NA | NA | TRBJ2-3 | TRBV5-4 | TGTGCCAGCAGCTTGGTTGGACTTAGCACAGATACGCAGTATTTT | CASSLVGLSTDTQYF
NA | NA | TRBJ2-5 | TRBV6-6 | TGTGCCAGCAGTTCCGGATCGGGACATCAAGAGACCCAGTACTTC | CASSSGSGHQETQYF
TRBD1 | NA | TRBJ2-5 | TRBV30 | TGTGCCTGGAGCACAGGGGACCAAGAGACCCAGTACTTC | CAWSTGDQETQYF
NA | NA | TRBJ2-5 | TRBV4-2 | TGTGCCAGCAGCCCAAATTCCGGGGGAATACAAGAGACCCAGTACTTC | CASSPNSGGIQETQYF
NA | NA | TRBJ1-6 | TRBV3-1/TRBV3-2 | TGTGCCAGCAGTCAGACAGCCCTGGGTTCACCCCTCCACTTT | CASSQTALGSPLHF
TRBD1 | NA | TRBJ1-3 | TRBV15 | TGTGCCACCAGCAGAGATTTTTGGGACAGCTCTGGAAACACCATATATTTT | CATSRDFWDSSGNTIYF
TRBD2 | NA | TRBJ2-3 | TRBV2 | TGTGCCAGCAGGTCTAGCGGAAGGCCGAGTACGCAGTATTTT | CASRSSGRPSTQYF
TRBD1 | NA | TRBJ2-7 | TRBV7-9 | TGTGCCAGCAGCGAGGGACAGCTCTCCTACGAGCAGTACTTC | CASSEGQLSYEQYF
NA | NA | TRBJ2-7 | TRBV10-1 | TGCGCCAGCAGTGGCGCCCGTCCGACAGCCGAGCAGTACTTC | CASSGARPTAEQYF
TRBD1 | NA | TRBJ1-3 | TRBV6-5 | TGTGCCAGCAGCCCGGGACAGTGGTCCGGAAACACCATATATTTT | CASSPGQWSGNTIYF